These 18 T cell receptor beta chains were sequenced from one sample in a study of T-cell reconstitution after alpha-beta-depleted transplantation in children. Unique molecular identifiers were incorporated into the prepared TCRbeta library. TCRdb fed the PCR reads into MiXCR, producing one record per CDR3 protein. The table lists approximately 500,000 distinct CDR3 sequences, roughly 10% of them singletons. The sequencing here drew on PBMCs, taken before TCRalphabeta/CD19-depleted stem cell transplant. The origin of the receptors is a child younger than 10 with inherited bone marrow failure, due to receive a stem cell transplant.

The gene calls are TRBV19 and TRBJ2-1; D is uncertain. The CDR3 totals 16 residues. Trimming removed 5 bases from V and 8 bases from J, with 22 bases in between. Per the germline V gene, CDR1 is LNHDA and CDR2 is SQIVND (reference sequence). CDR3 amino acids: CASSLSGPPPQHEQFF. In DNA form, the CDR3 reads TGTGCCAGTAGTCTAAGTGGCCCCCCACCGCAGCATGAGCAGTTCTTC.

This clonotype was recorded a few times. The J gene is TRBJ2-7, the V gene TRBV18; TRBD2 might be the D (5 bases). Germline CDR1 reads KGHSH; CDR2 reads LQKENI. This CDR3 spans 13 amino acids. V was clipped by 5 bases and J by 4 bases, with 12 bases between them. CDR3 in DNA: TGTGCCAGCTCATCCACGGGAAAGTACGAGCAGTACTTC. This sequence encodes CASSSTGKYEQYF.

At least ten counts were recorded for this clonotype. The chain links TRBV29-1 to TRBJ2-7, with TRBD2 identical over 13 bases. Germline values: CDR1 SQVTM, CDR2 ANQGSEA. The ends lost 6 bases at V and 9 bases at J; junction bases unmatched: 8. The length of the CDR3 is 13 residues. CDR3 sequence reads: CSVHGTSGTRQYF. CDR3 nucleotide sequence: TGCAGCGTGCACGGGACTAGCGGGACTAGGCAGTACTTC.

This clonotype was seen ten or more times. The chain joins TRBV20-1 to TRBJ2-7; 11 nucleotides line up with TRBD2. V shed 0 bases and J 2 bases; nucleotides not matched to a gene: 3. This CDR3 spans 15 amino acids. Per germline, CDR1 DFQATT and CDR2 SNEGSKA (reference sequence). The CDR3: CSARELAGDAYEQYF. Written as DNA, the CDR3 is TGCAGTGCTAGAGAACTAGCGGGAGACGCCTACGAGCAGTACTTC.

There are many counts of this clonotype. The rearrangement links TRBV19 to TRBJ1-1; possibly TRBD1 for D (5 bases). The germline CDR1 and CDR2 sequences are LNHDA and SQIVND (reference sequence). The CDR3 consists of 14 residues. Trimming left V 6 bases short and J 1 base short, with 12 bases between. The DNA of the CDR3 is TGTGCCAGTAGCCATGGAGGGGCGAACACTGAAGCTTTCTTT. Its protein is CASSHGGANTEAFF.

This clonotype was counted ten times or more. This chain joins TRBV20-1 and TRBJ2-1, with TRBD2 identical over 11 bases. This CDR3 comprises 15 residues. Germline assignment: CDR1 DFQATT and CDR2 SNEGSKA (reference sequence). Trimming cost V 6 bases and J 2 bases; bases outside gene matches: 6. In DNA form, the CDR3 reads TGCAGTGCCCCAATACTAGCGGGAGCCTACAATGAGCAGTTCTTC. Residues: CSAPILAGAYNEQFF.

In its sample, this clonotype was seen many times. The genes are TRBV27 and TRBJ2-5; D possibly corresponds to TRBD2 (5 bases). Germline V CDR1 and CDR2: MNHEY, SMNVEV (reference sequence). V was shortened by 6 bases and J by 2 bases, with 13 bases between the two germline ends. The length of the CDR3 is 14 residues. The DNA of the CDR3 is TGTGCCAGCAGACCAGAGGGTAAACAAGAGACCCAGTACTTC. It is translated as CASRPEGKQETQYF.

Turning to this clonotype: This may be a read error: a much more frequent sequence differs by one nucleotide. This chain uses TRBV12-3 or TRBV12-4 with TRBJ2-1, with D possibly TRBD2 on 5 matching bases. This CDR3 contains 14 residues. CDR3 DNA: TGTGCCAGCAACCTAGGACTGGCCTACAATGAGCGGTTCTTC. It encodes CASNLGLAYNERFF.

This clonotype showed up many times. Compared with germline, one end of the junction differs, possibly owing to a read error. This rearrangement joins TRBV7-2 to TRBJ2-4, with D perhaps being TRBD1 or TRBD2 (5 bases each). CDR3 size: 13 residues. From germline, CDR1 is SGHTA and CDR2 FQGNSA. The CDR3 nucleotides read TGTGCCAGCAGCTCCGCCCTAACGGGACGGTACAACTTC. The encoded protein is CASSSALTGRYNF.

This clonotype was counted at least ten times. The chain joins TRBV2 to TRBJ2-7; weak D call: TRBD2 (6 bases). CDR1 and CDR2 (germline): SNHLY, FYNNEI. CDR3 size: 13 residues. Between the trimmed V and J ends, which lost 3 bases and 5 bases, there was a span of 11 bases. This chain's CDR3 is CASSEVGGNEQYF. Here the CDR3 DNA reads TGTGCCAGCAGTGAGGTGGGGGGAAACGAGCAGTACTTC.

V gene TRBV28 combines with J gene TRBJ1-6; the match to TRBD1 covers 7 bases. This CDR3 comprises 14 residues. J lost 7 bases, V lost 6 bases, and 6 bases had no gene match. The germline CDR1 and CDR2 sequences are MDHEN and SYDVKM. This CDR3 reads CASSPARGNSPLHF. CDR3 bases: TGTGCCAGCAGCCCTGCCAGGGGGAATTCACCCCTCCACTTT.

V gene TRBV29-1 combines with J gene TRBJ2-1, with a weak D call TRBD2 (5 bases). This CDR3 spans 11 amino acids. From germline, CDR1 is SQVTM and CDR2 ANQGSEA. The germline V and J ends were trimmed by 5 bases and 4 bases, with 6 bases remaining between them. CDR3 in amino acids: CSVTSYNEQFF. The CDR3 bases are TGCAGCGTTACTAGTTACAATGAGCAGTTCTTC.

This clonotype came up a few times. V usage is TRBV20-1 and J usage is TRBJ2-4, with D unclear. Trimming cost V 0 bases and J 8 bases, with 8 bases left between them. The germline V gene has CDR1 DFQATT and CDR2 SNEGSKA (reference sequence). The CDR3 has 12 amino acids. Written as DNA, the CDR3 is TGCAGTGCTAGAGATCATAGATACATTCAGTACTTC. It encodes CSARDHRYIQYF.

In this sample, this clonotype turned up many times. This chain uses TRBV5-8 with TRBJ1-6, with D possibly matching TRBD1 (5 bases). V lost 1 base to trimming and J lost 6 bases, with 14 bases between them. The CDR3 contains 16 residues. The germline CDR1 and CDR2 sequences are SGHTS and YDEGEE. CDR3: CASSLYGDGPNSPLHF. CDR3 sequence (DNA): TGTGCCAGCAGCTTGTATGGGGACGGGCCTAATTCACCCCTCCACTTT.

This clonotype was observed a few times. The V call is TRBV30, the J call TRBJ2-7; D ambiguous. Trimming took 0 bases from V and 3 from J, leaving 6 bases between them. Germline assignment: CDR1 GTSNPN and CDR2 SVGIG (reference sequence). The CDR3 length is 12 residues. This CDR3 is CAWSVGLYEQYF. CDR3 nucleotides: TGTGCCTGGAGTGTCGGGCTCTACGAGCAGTACTTC.

This clonotype was recorded many times. The chain is built from TRBV11-2 and TRBJ2-1, with a possible D match to TRBD1 (7 bases). The CDR3 has 16 residues. Trimming stripped 1 base from V and 8 bases from J, with 18 bases between. Germline V CDR1 and CDR2: SGHAT, FQNNGV. Written as DNA, the CDR3 is TGTGCCAGCAGCTTAGCCGGCCAGGGGGGTAGGGATGAGCAGTTCTTC. Protein: CASSLAGQGGRDEQFF.

This clonotype was counted many times. The rearrangement joins TRBV7-8 to TRBJ2-1; 7 bases are shared with TRBD2. CDR3 size: 16 residues. The V segment lost 0 bases and the J segment 1 base; nucleotides outside the gene matches: 3. In germline, CDR1 is SGHVS, CDR2 FQNEAQ. The CDR3 region is CASSLARGRSYNEQFF. As DNA, the CDR3 is TGTGCCAGCAGCTTAGCGCGCGGGAGATCCTACAATGAGCAGTTCTTC.

In this sample, this clonotype turned up many times. The chain links TRBV24-1 to TRBJ2-1; TRBD1 aligns across 11 bases. CDR1 is KGHDR, CDR2 SFDVKD, per germline. The CDR3 covers 18 residues. The V and J ends lost 0 bases and 7 bases, in that order; junction bases with no gene match: 10. CDR3 in DNA: TGTGCCACCAGTGATTTGCCCCGGGACAGGGGGGAGATGAATGAGCAGTTCTTC. This translates into CATSDLPRDRGEMNEQFF.